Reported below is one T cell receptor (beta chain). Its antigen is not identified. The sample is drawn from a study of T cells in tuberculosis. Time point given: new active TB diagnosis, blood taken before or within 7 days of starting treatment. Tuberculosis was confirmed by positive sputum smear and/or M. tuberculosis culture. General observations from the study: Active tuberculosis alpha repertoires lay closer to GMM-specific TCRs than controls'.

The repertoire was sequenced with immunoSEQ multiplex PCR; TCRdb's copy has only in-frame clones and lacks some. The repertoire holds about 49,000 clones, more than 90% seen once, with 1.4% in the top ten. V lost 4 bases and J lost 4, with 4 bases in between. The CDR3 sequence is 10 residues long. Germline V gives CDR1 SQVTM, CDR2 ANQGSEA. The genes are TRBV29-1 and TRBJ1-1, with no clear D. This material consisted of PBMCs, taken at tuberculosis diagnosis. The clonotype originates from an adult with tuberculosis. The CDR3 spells CSVGGTEAFF. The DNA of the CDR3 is TGCAGCGTTGGAGGCACTGAAGCTTTCTTT. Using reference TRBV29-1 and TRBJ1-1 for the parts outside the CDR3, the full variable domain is SAVISQKPSRDICQRGTSLTIQCQVDSQVTMMFWYRQQPGQSLTLIATANQGSEATYESGFVIDKFPISRPNLTFSTLTVSNMSPEDSSIYLCSVGGTEAFFGQGTRLTVV.